This entry is about one T cell receptor (beta chain). Its antigen is undetermined. A read error may produce the germline difference seen at one junction end. The sample comes from a study of cytomegalovirus exposure and HLA in healthy donors. Whole-study findings and limits: Highly shared sequence variants in one cluster were likely a sequencing artifact. Accounts indicate the classifier identified cytomegalovirus status with strong specificity and sensitivity.

The CDR3 runs 15 residues. CDR1 is MNHNS, CDR2 SASEGT, per germline. Primers included in the PCR were 60 Vbeta and 13 Jbeta primers. The assay was immunoSEQ multiplex PCR, and TCRdb's table has in-frame clones only and misses some. The sample has about 190,000 clones, about 80% seen once; the top ten hold about 1.9%. This receptor was taken from a woman aged 18-29 years in good health and CMV-seropositive. This sequence joins TRBV6-1 and TRBJ2-1; D unclear. What was sequenced was PBMCs. Here the CDR3 reads CASSEIWSSYNKQFF. The CDR3 DNA reads as TGTGCCAGCAGTGAAATATGGAGCTCCTACAATAAGCAGTTCTTC.